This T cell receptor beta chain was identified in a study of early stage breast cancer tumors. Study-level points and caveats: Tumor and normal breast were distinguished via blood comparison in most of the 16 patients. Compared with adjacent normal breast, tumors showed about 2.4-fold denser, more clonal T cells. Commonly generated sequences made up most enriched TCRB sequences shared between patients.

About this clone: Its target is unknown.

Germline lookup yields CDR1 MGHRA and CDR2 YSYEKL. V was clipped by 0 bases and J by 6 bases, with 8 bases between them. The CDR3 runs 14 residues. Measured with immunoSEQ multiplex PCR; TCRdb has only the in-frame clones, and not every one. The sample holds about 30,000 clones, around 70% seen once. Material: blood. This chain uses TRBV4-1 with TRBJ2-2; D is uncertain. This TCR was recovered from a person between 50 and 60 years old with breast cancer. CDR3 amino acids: CASSQEGGAGELFF. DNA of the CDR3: TGCGCCAGCAGCCAAGAAGGTGGGGCCGGGGAGCTGTTTTTT.